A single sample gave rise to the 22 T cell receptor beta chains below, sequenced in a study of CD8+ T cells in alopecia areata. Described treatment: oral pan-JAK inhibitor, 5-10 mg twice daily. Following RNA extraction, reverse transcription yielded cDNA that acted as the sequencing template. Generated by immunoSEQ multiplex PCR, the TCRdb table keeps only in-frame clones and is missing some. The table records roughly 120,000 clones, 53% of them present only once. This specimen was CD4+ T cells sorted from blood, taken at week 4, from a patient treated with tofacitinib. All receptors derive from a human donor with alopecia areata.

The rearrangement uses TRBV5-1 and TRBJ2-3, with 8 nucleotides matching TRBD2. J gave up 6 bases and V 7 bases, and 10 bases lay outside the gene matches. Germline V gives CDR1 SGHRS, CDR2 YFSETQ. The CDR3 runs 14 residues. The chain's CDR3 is CASHQQRERDTQYF. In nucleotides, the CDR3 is TGCGCCAGCCATCAACAGCGGGAGAGGGATACGCAGTATTTT. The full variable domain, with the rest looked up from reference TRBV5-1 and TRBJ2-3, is KAGVTQTPRYLIKTRGQQVTLSCSPISGHRSVSWYQQTPGQGLQFLFEYFSETQRNKGNFPGRFSGRQFSNSRSEMNVSTLELGDSALYLCASHQQRERDTQYFGPGTRLTVL.

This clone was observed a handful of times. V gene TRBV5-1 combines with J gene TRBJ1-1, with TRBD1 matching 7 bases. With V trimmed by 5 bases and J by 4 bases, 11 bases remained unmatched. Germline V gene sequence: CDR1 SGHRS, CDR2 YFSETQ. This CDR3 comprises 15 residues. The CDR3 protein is CASSHEGGGSTEAFF. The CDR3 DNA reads TGCGCCAGCAGTCATGAAGGGGGCGGGAGCACTGAAGCTTTCTTT.

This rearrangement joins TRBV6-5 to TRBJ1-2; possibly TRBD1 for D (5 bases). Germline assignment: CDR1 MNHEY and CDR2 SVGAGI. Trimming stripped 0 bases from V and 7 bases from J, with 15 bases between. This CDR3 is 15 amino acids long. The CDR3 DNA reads TGTGCCAGCAGTTACTCGTTTCTTAGGGGAAGTGGCTACACCTTC. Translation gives CASSYSFLRGSGYTF.

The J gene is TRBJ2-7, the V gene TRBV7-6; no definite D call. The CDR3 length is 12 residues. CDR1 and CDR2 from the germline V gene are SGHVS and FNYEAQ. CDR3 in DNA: TGTGACCTAGATACGAACTCCTACGAGCAGTACTTC. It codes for CDLDTNSYEQYF. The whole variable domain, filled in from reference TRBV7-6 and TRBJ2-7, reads GAGVSQSPRYKVTKRGQDVALRCDPISGHVSLYWYRQALGQGPEFLTYFNYEAQQDKSGLPNDRFSAERPEGSISTLTIQRTEQRDSAMYRCDLDTNSYEQYFGPGTRLTVT.

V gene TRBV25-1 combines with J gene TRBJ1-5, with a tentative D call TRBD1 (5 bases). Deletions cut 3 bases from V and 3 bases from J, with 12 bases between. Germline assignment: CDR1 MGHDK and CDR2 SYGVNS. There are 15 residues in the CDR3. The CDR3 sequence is CASSEGTAANQPQHF. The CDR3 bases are TGTGCCAGCAGTGAGGGGACTGCTGCCAATCAGCCCCAGCATTTT.

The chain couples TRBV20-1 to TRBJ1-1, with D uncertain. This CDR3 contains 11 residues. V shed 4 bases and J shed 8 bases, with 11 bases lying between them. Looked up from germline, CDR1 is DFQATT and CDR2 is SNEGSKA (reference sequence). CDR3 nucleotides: TGCAGTGCTACGTACAAGGGCGAAGCTTTCTTT. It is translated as CSATYKGEAFF.

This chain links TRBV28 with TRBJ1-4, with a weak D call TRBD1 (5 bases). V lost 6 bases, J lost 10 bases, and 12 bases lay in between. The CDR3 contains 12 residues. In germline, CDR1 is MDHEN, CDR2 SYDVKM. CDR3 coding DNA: TGTGCCAGCAGCCCGAGCGGGGGAAAACTGTTTTTT. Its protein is CASSPSGGKLFF.

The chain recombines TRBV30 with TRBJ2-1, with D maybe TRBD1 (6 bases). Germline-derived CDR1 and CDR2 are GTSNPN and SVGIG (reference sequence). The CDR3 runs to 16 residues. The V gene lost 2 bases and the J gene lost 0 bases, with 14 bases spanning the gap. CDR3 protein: CAWSHGQYLSYNEQFF. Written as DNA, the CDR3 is TGTGCCTGGAGTCACGGACAGTACCTCTCCTACAATGAGCAGTTCTTC.

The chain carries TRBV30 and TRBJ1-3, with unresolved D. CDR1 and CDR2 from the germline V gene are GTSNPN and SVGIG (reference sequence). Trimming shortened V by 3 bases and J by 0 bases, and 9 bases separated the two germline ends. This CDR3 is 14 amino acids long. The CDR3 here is CAWSQGFSGNTIYF. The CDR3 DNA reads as TGTGCCTGGAGCCAAGGGTTCTCTGGAAACACCATATATTTT.

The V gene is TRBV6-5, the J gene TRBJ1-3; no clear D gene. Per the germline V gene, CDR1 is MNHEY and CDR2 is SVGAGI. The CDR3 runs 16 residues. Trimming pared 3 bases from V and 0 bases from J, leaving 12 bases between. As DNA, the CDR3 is TGTGCCAGCAGTTATTCCGTGTTTAACTCTGGAAACACCATATATTTT. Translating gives CASSYSVFNSGNTIYF.

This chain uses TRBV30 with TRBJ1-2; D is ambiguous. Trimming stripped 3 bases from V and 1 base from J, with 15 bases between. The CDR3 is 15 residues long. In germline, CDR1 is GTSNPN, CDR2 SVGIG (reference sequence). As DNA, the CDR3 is TGTGCCTGGAGGCCCCCCCTGAGAGTTAACTATGGCTACACCTTC. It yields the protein CAWRPPLRVNYGYTF.

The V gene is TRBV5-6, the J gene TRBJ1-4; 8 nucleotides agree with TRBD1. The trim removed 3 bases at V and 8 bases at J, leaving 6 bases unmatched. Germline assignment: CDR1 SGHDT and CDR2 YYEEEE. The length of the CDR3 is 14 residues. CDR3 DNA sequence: TGTGCCAGCAGCTCCAGGGGGCCAGGCGAAAAACTGTTTTTT. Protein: CASSSRGPGEKLFF. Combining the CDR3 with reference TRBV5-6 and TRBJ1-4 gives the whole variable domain DAGVTQSPTHLIKTRGQQVTLRCSPKSGHDTVSWYQQALGQGPQFIFQYYEEEERQRGNFPDRFSGHQFPNYSSELNVNALLLGDSALYLCASSSRGPGEKLFFGSGTQLSVL.

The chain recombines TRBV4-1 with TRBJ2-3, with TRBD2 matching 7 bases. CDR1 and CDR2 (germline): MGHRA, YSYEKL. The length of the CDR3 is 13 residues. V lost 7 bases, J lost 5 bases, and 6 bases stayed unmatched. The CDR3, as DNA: TGCGCCAGCAAGGGGCGGGAGCTAGATACGCAGTATTTT. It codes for CASKGRELDTQYF.

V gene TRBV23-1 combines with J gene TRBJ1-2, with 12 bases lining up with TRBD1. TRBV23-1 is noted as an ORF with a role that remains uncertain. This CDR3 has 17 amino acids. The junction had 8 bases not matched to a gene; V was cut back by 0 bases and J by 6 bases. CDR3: CASSQSPWDRGRNGYTF. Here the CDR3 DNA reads TGCGCCAGCAGTCAATCGCCCTGGGACAGGGGGCGCAATGGCTACACCTTC.

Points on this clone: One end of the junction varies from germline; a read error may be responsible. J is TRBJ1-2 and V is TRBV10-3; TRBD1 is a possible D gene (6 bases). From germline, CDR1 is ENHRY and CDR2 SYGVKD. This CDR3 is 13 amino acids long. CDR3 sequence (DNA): TGTGCCAGCAGTTACGGGGGCCCTGTTGGCTACACCTTC. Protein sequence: CASSYGGPVGYTF.

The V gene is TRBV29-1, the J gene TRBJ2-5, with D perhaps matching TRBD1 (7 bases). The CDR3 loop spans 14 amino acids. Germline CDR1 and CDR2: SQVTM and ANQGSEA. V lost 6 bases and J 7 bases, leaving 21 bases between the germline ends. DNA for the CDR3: TGCAGCGTCCGGGGGCCAGGGACAGTGGGGACCCAGTACTTC. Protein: CSVRGPGTVGTQYF.

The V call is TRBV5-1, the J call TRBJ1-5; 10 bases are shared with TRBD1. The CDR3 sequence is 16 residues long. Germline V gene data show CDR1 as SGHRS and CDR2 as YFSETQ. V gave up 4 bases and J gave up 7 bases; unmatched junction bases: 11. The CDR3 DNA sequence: TGCGCCAGCAGCCCCGGGACAGGGGCAAATTGGCAGCCCCAGCATTTT. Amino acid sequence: CASSPGTGANWQPQHF.

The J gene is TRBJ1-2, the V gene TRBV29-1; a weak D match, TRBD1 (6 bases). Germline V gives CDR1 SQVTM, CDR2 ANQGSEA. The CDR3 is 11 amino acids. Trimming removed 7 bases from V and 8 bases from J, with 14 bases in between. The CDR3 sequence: CSADPGEGYTF. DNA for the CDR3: TGCAGCGCCGACCCAGGGGAGGGCTACACCTTC. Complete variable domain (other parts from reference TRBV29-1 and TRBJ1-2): SAVISQKPSRDICQRGTSLTIQCQVDSQVTMMFWYRQQPGQSLTLIATANQGSEATYESGFVIDKFPISRPNLTFSTLTVSNMSPEDSSIYLCSADPGEGYTFGSGTRLTVV.

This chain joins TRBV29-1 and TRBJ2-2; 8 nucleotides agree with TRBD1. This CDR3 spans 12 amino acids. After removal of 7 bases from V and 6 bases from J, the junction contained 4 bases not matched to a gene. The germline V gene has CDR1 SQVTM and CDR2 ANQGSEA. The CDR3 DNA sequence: TGCAGCGGGCAGGGGGCATCCGGGGAGCTGTTTTTT. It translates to CSGQGASGELFF.

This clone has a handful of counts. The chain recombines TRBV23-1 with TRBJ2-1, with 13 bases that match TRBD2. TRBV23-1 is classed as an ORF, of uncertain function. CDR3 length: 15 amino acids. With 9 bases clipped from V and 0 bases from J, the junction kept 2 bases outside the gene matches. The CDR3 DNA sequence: TGCGCCAGTGGGACTAGCGGGACCTCCTACAATGAGCAGTTCTTC. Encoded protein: CASGTSGTSYNEQFF.

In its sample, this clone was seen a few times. CDR3 nucleotide sequence: TGTGCCAGCAGTGAAAGGGAAAAGAGTTCACCCCTCCACTTT. It codes for CASSEREKSSPLHF. The V and J genes are TRBV6-1 and TRBJ1-6, with D unresolved. The CDR3 consists of 14 residues. Trimming took off 2 bases at V and 9 bases at J, with 11 bases between the two ends. Germline CDR1 MNHNS, CDR2 SASEGT.

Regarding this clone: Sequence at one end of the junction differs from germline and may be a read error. The CDR3 sequence is CSVERTPF. The DNA for the CDR3 is TGCAGCGTCGAACGGACCCCATTT. The chain couples TRBV29-1 to TRBJ1-1; D gene uncertain. Germline V gives CDR1 SQVTM, CDR2 ANQGSEA. CDR3 length equals 8 residues.